The 25 T cell receptor beta chains presented below share a single source sample, sequenced in a study of identical twins. A single record per CDR3 protein comes from TCRdb applying MiXCR to the 5' RACE reads. Here the sample spans 510,000 or so distinct CDR3 sequences, around 15% being singletons. These data were also reused for a study on yellow fever vaccine responses in identical twins.

Sequenced material: CD4+ T cells sorted from blood. Every receptor here comes from a young woman in good health.

The CDR3 loop is CASSRGGGAMGYEQYV. CDR3 nucleotides: TGTGCCAGCAGCCGTGGAGGGGGGGCGATGGGATACGAGCAGTACGTC. The chain recombines TRBV28 with TRBJ2-7; weak D call: TRBD2 (7 bases). Germline CDR1 MDHEN, CDR2 SYDVKM. The CDR3 covers 16 residues. Trimming took off 6 bases at V and 4 bases at J, with 22 bases between the two ends.

V gene TRBV6-1 combines with J gene TRBJ1-2, with D possibly TRBD1 on 5 matching bases. Germline loops: CDR1 MNHNS, CDR2 SASEGT. CDR3 length: 13 amino acids. Trimming stripped 2 bases from V and 4 bases from J, with 8 bases between. The CDR3 sequence is CASSERGPYGYTF. The CDR3 region has the DNA TGTGCCAGCAGTGAAAGGGGACCCTATGGCTACACCTTC.

V gene TRBV7-3 combines with J gene TRBJ2-3, with 9 bases aligning to TRBD1. Germline V gene sequence: CDR1 SGHTA, CDR2 FQGTGA. This CDR3 contains 15 residues. V lost 5 bases, J lost 5 bases, and 8 bases stayed unmatched. The CDR3: CASSLTGTGIDTQYF. The DNA for the CDR3 is TGTGCCAGCAGCCTTACCGGGACAGGGATAGATACGCAGTATTTT. Full variable domain (outside the CDR3, taken from reference TRBV7-3 and TRBJ2-3): GAGVSQTPSNKVTEKGKYVELRCDPISGHTALYWYRQSLGQGPEFLIYFQGTGAADDSGLPNDRFFAVRPEGSVSTLKIQRTERGDSAVYLCASSLTGTGIDTQYFGPGTRLTVL.

The chain employs TRBV5-1 and TRBJ2-1; possibly TRBD2 for D (5 bases). The CDR3 has 14 residues. Germline CDR1 SGHRS, CDR2 YFSETQ. V lost 5 bases and J 9 bases, leaving 18 bases between the germline ends. CDR3 nucleotides: TGCGCCAGCAGACACCGGGATCTCCCTCCTGAGCAGTTCTTC. Its translation: CASRHRDLPPEQFF.

This rearrangement joins TRBV12-3 or TRBV12-4 to TRBJ2-2, with 10 bases matching TRBD2. The CDR3 totals 13 residues. Trimming at V came to 6 bases and at J to 8 bases, leaving 3 bases not matched to a gene. Here the CDR3 reads CASSQREGGELFF. As DNA, the CDR3 is TGTGCCAGCAGCCAGCGGGAGGGGGGGGAGCTGTTTTTT.

J is TRBJ2-1 and V is TRBV7-3; either TRBD1 or TRBD2 may supply D (5 bases each). This CDR3 spans 12 amino acids. Trimming shortened V by 5 bases and J by 9 bases, and 11 bases separated the two germline ends. CDR1 and CDR2 from the germline V gene are SGHTA and FQGTGA. This chain's CDR3 is CASSRDDREQFF. The CDR3 DNA follows: TGTGCCAGCAGCCGGGACGACCGTGAGCAGTTCTTC.

V usage is TRBV29-1 and J usage is TRBJ2-5; TRBD1 might be the D (5 bases). The V gene's germline CDR1 is SQVTM and CDR2 ANQGSEA. CDR3 length: 16 amino acids. V was cut by 0 bases and J by 5 bases, with 19 bases left in between. The CDR3 is CSVEDHRQRLGETQYF. The CDR3 nucleotides read TGCAGCGTTGAAGATCACAGACAGAGATTAGGGGAGACCCAGTACTTC.

This chain connects TRBV4-1 to TRBJ2-3; perhaps TRBD1 as D (6 bases). Germline lookup yields CDR1 MGHRA and CDR2 YSYEKL. This CDR3 contains 15 residues. V was clipped by 5 bases and J by 2 bases, with 14 bases between them. CDR3 nucleotide sequence: TGCGCCAGCAGCTTGACAGGCTTTTTCACAGATACGCAGTATTTT. This sequence encodes CASSLTGFFTDTQYF.

This clonotype was observed at least ten times. V is TRBV7-8 and J is TRBJ2-1, with a weak D call TRBD2 (5 bases). The V end lost 2 bases, the J end lost 0 bases, and 11 bases lay between the germline ends. In germline, CDR1 is SGHVS, CDR2 FQNEAQ. This CDR3 region has 16 residues. CDR3 coding DNA: TGTGCCAGCAGCTTACGTCCTAGCAACTCCTACAATGAGCAGTTCTTC. As protein: CASSLRPSNSYNEQFF.

The chain recombines TRBV24-1 with TRBJ2-3; the match to TRBD2 covers 8 bases. V shed 3 bases, J shed 0 bases, and the junction held 10 bases outside the gene matches. The germline gives CDR1 KGHDR, CDR2 SFDVKD. The CDR3 extends over 18 amino acids. This CDR3 reads CATSDGGGLAGSTDTQYF. For the CDR3, the DNA is TGTGCCACCAGTGATGGGGGGGGGCTAGCGGGTAGCACAGATACGCAGTATTTT.

This rearrangement joins TRBV3-1 to TRBJ2-7; D possibly corresponds to TRBD2 (6 bases). This CDR3 comprises 22 residues. The germline V gene has CDR1 LGHDT and CDR2 YNNKEL (reference sequence). V lost 0 bases, J lost 5 bases, and 35 bases lay in between. The CDR3 loop is CASSQDWRDLLMTGTSGNEQYF. As DNA, the CDR3 is TGTGCCAGCAGCCAAGACTGGAGGGATTTATTAATGACCGGAACTAGTGGAAACGAGCAGTACTTC.

This clonotype has only a few counts. The genes are TRBV29-1 and TRBJ2-3; D might be TRBD1 (6 bases). The CDR3 has 15 residues. Germline-derived CDR1 and CDR2 are SQVTM and ANQGSEA. Trimming pared 4 bases from V and 3 bases from J, leaving 17 bases between. Written as DNA, the CDR3 is TGCAGCGTTGGAAGGTGGGACATCGGGACAGATACGCAGTATTTT. Its translation is CSVGRWDIGTDTQYF.

This clonotype was seen more than once but under ten times. The rearrangement uses TRBV7-3 and TRBJ2-1; TRBD1 agrees at 7 bases. The CDR3 length is 15 residues. J lost 4 bases, V lost 4 bases, and 7 bases had no gene match. Germline V gene lookup returns CDR1 SGHTA and CDR2 FQGTGA. Here the CDR3 reads CASSSGQTPYNEQFF. DNA of the CDR3: TGTGCCAGCAGCTCGGGACAGACTCCTTACAATGAGCAGTTCTTC.

V and J are TRBV20-1 and TRBJ2-3; 10 bases are shared with TRBD2. Unmatched junction bases numbered 13, after V lost 4 bases and J lost 6 bases. The germline gives CDR1 DFQATT, CDR2 SNEGSKA (reference sequence). This CDR3 spans 16 amino acids. The DNA of the CDR3 is TGCAGTGCTAAAAAGGGACTAGCGATTTTTATGGATACGCAGTATTTT. Protein sequence: CSAKKGLAIFMDTQYF.

The chain employs TRBV5-1 and TRBJ2-5, with 7 bases matching TRBD1. V dropped 4 bases and J dropped 5; count of bases not matched to a gene: 17. Per the germline V gene, CDR1 is SGHRS and CDR2 is YFSETQ. The CDR3 has 17 residues. DNA of the CDR3: TGCGCCAGCAGCCCCGGGGAATTGACAGGGTTAAGGGAGACCCAGTACTTC. This encodes CASSPGELTGLRETQYF.

CDR3: CASSPMSGTGHEKLFF. The CDR3 DNA reads TGCGCCAGCAGCCCCATGTCCGGGACAGGGCATGAAAAACTGTTTTTT. The chain employs TRBV5-1 and TRBJ1-4, with 9 bases identical to TRBD1. V shed 4 bases, J shed 6 bases, and the junction held 10 bases outside the gene matches. Germline loops: CDR1 SGHRS, CDR2 YFSETQ. The CDR3 spans 16 residues.

This clonotype was seen only a few times. The chain is built from TRBV10-3 and TRBJ2-6, with D possibly TRBD1 on 6 matching bases. The V gene's germline CDR1 is ENHRY and CDR2 SYGVKD. This CDR3 has 18 residues. The germline V and J ends were trimmed by 6 bases and 0 bases, with 18 bases remaining between them. DNA for the CDR3: TGTGCCATCAGCCACCGACAGGAGCCAAGCTCTGGGGCCAACGTCCTGACTTTC. Protein: CAISHRQEPSSGANVLTF.

The DNA for the CDR3 is TGTGCCAGCAGCTTGAGCTTTGGGGCCAACGTCCTGACTTTC. Protein sequence: CASSLSFGANVLTF. J is TRBJ2-6 and V is TRBV7-9; D is uncertain. This CDR3 has 14 amino acids. Germline assignment: CDR1 SEHNR and CDR2 FQNEAQ (reference sequence). V was clipped by 3 bases and J by 3 bases, with 6 bases between them.

The rearrangement uses TRBV2 and TRBJ2-1, with 12 positions matching TRBD2. The V gene end was trimmed by 4 bases and the J gene end by 8 bases; junction bases not matched to a gene: 6. This CDR3 spans 15 amino acids. Germline loops: CDR1 SNHLY, CDR2 FYNNEI. The CDR3 DNA follows: TGTGCCAGCAGTGCCGGGACTAGCGGGTACGATGAGCAGTTCTTC. Amino acids: CASSAGTSGYDEQFF.

This clonotype was detected only once. V and J are TRBV5-1 and TRBJ2-1; 10 bases are shared with TRBD2. V lost 0 bases to trimming and J lost 7 bases; unmatched junction nucleotides: 4. The CDR3 is 15 amino acids. The germline gives CDR1 SGHRS, CDR2 YFSETQ. CDR3 coding DNA: TGCGCCAGCAGCTTGGCGGCTAGCGGGGGAAATGAGCAGTTCTTC. It specifies CASSLAASGGNEQFF.

The chain recombines TRBV27 with TRBJ2-5; 9 bases align to TRBD2. V gave up 2 bases and J gave up 2 bases; unmatched junction bases: 6. This CDR3 spans 16 amino acids. Germline assignment: CDR1 MNHEY and CDR2 SMNVEV (reference sequence). The CDR3 DNA sequence: TGTGCCAGCAGTTTAGCAGGTAGCGGGGGACAAGAGACCCAGTACTTC. Its protein is CASSLAGSGGQETQYF.

This clonotype was observed a handful of times. V gene TRBV10-3 combines with J gene TRBJ1-2, with D possibly matching TRBD1 (6 bases). CDR1 and CDR2 (germline): ENHRY, SYGVKD. This CDR3 contains 13 residues. The germline V and J ends were trimmed by 2 bases and 8 bases, with 12 bases remaining between them. This CDR3 is CAISEGGGEGYTF. The CDR3 nucleotides read TGTGCCATCAGTGAGGGGGGCGGCGAGGGCTACACCTTC.

The chain is built from TRBV12-3 or TRBV12-4 and TRBJ1-6, with D maybe TRBD1 (5 bases). The CDR3 spans 16 residues. Trimming shortened V by 8 bases and J by 1 base, and 15 bases separated the two germline ends. In nucleotides, the CDR3 is TGTGCCAGCCAAGCCCCAGGGAAGTCCTATAATTCACCCCTCCACTTT. Its protein product is CASQAPGKSYNSPLHF.

This chain connects TRBV11-1 to TRBJ2-1; the match to TRBD2 covers 14 bases. With V trimmed by 5 bases and J by 8 bases, 5 bases remained unmatched. Germline lookup yields CDR1 SGHAT and CDR2 FQDESV (reference sequence). This CDR3 has 15 residues. Here the CDR3 reads CASSEGTSGSYEQFF. The CDR3 DNA is TGTGCCAGCAGCGAAGGGACTAGCGGGAGCTATGAGCAGTTCTTC. The full variable domain, rest sourced from reference TRBV11-1 and TRBJ2-1, is EAEVAQSPRYKITEKSQAVAFWCDPISGHATLYWYRQILGQGPELLVQFQDESVVDDSQLPKDRFSAERLKGVDSTLKIQPAELGDSAMYLCASSEGTSGSYEQFFGPGTRLTVL.

This clonotype occurred a few times. The V and J genes are TRBV6-5 and TRBJ2-7; perhaps D is TRBD1 or TRBD2 (5 bases each). The CDR3 has 12 amino acids. V dropped 5 bases and J dropped 6 bases, with 11 bases sitting between them. The germline V gene has CDR1 MNHEY and CDR2 SVGAGI. CDR3 residues: CASSLLGGEQYF. Here the CDR3 DNA reads TGTGCCAGCAGTCTCCTTGGGGGCGAGCAGTACTTC.